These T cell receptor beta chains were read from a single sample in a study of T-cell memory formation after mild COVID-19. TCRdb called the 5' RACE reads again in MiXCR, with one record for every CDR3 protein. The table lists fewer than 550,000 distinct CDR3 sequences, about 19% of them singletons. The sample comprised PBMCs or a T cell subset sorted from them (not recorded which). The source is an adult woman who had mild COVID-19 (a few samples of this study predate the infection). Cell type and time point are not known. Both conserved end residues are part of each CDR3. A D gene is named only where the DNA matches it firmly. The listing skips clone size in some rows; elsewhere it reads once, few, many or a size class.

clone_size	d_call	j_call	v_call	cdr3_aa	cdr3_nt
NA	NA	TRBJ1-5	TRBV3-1	CASSPGGEGVSNQPQHF	TGTGCCAGCAGCCCAGGAGGGGAGGGGGTGAGCAATCAGCCCCAGCATTTT
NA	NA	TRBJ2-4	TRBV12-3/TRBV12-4	CDSSPGTLIQYF	TGTGACAGCAGTCCCGGGACCCTGATTCAGTACTTC
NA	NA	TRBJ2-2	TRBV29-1	CSVLVNTGELFF	TGCAGCGTTCTCGTGAACACCGGGGAGCTGTTTTTT
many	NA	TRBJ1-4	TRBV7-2	CASQSPGVREKLFF	TGTGCCAGTCAGTCCCCAGGGGTTCGGGAAAAACTGTTTTTT
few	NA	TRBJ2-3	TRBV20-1	CSAGGPDTQYF	TGCAGTGCGGGGGGGCCAGATACGCAGTATTTT
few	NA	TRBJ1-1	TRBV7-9	CASSFPRVGADTEAFF	TGTGCCAGCAGCTTTCCCCGCGTGGGGGCGGACACTGAAGCTTTCTTT
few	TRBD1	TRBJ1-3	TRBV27	CASSFFGQGAISSGNTIYF	TGTGCCAGCAGTTTCTTCGGACAGGGGGCAATTAGCTCTGGAAACACCATATATTTT
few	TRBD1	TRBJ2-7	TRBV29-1	CSVDPTGARNEQYF	TGCAGCGTTGATCCCACAGGGGCGAGGAACGAGCAGTACTTC
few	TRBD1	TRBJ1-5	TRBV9	CASSVGQGFSQPQHF	TGTGCCAGCAGCGTTGGACAGGGTTTCAGTCAGCCCCAGCATTTT
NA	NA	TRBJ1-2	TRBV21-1	CASSKARGNGYTF	TGTGCCAGCAGCAAAGCACGGGGCAATGGCTACACCTTT
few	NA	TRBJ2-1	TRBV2	CASSVGTNRYNEQFF	TGTGCCAGCAGTGTTGGCACCAACCGCTACAATGAGCAGTTCTTC
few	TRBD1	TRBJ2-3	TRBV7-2	CASSHRQGARSDTQYF	TGTGCCAGCAGCCATAGACAGGGGGCGCGCTCAGATACGCAGTATTTT
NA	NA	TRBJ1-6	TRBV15	CATSRDSTGTGVGPLHF	TGTGCCACCAGCAGAGATTCAACGGGGACGGGGGTAGGGCCCCTCCACTTT
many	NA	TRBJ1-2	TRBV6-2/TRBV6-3	CASSADRGHGYTF	TGTGCCAGCAGTGCGGACCGGGGGCACGGCTACACCTTC
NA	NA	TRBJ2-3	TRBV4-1	CASSPHGRRGPTDTQYF	TGCGCCAGCAGCCCCCACGGACGTCGGGGGCCCACGGATACGCAGTATTTT
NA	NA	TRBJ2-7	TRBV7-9	CASSIGVAEQYF	TGTGCCAGCAGTATAGGGGTAGCCGAGCAGTACTTC
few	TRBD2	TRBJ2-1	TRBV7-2	CASSLPGGGEQFF	TGTGCCAGCAGCTTGCCGGGAGGCGGCGAGCAGTTCTTC
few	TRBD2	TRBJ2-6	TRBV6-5	CASSPTSTRANVLTF	TGTGCCAGCAGTCCGACTAGCACGCGGGCCAACGTCCTGACTTTC
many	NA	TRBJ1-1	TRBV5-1	CASSLGAANTEAFF	TGTGCCAGCAGCTTAGGAGCAGCGAACACTGAAGCTTTCTTT
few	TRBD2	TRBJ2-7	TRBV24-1	CATSDTGTSGSYEQYF	TGTGCCACCAGTGACACCGGGACTAGCGGGAGTTACGAGCAGTACTTC
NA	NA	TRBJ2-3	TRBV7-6	CASSLNLGGADTQYF	TGTGCCAGCAGCTTAAACCTCGGGGGAGCGGATACGCAGTATTTT
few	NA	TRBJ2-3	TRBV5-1	CASSPQVTDTQYF	TGCGCCAGCAGCCCCCAGGTGACGGATACGCAGTATTTT
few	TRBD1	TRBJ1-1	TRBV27	CASSSGQRDLEAFF	TGTGCCAGCAGTTCGGGACAGCGCGACCTTGAAGCTTTCTTT
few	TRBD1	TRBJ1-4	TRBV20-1	CSAGGQGARNEKLFF	TGCAGTGCGGGAGGACAGGGGGCTCGGAATGAAAAACTGTTTTTT
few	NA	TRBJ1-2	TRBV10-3	CAISDGLYGYTF	TGTGCCATCAGTGACGGGCTCTATGGCTACACCTTC
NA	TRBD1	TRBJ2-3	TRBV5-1	CASSSTGTGNTDTQYF	TGCGCCAGCAGCTCAACCGGGACAGGGAACACAGATACGCAGTATTTT
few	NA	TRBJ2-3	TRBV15	CATSQSAGRTDTQYF	TGTGCCACCAGTCAGAGCGCGGGGCGCACAGATACGCAGTATTTT
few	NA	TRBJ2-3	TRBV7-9	CASSLRRDPDTQYF	TGTGCCAGCAGCTTAAGGCGGGACCCAGATACGCAGTATTTT
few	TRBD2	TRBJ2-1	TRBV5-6	CASSLVAGAEQFF	TGTGCCAGCAGCCTCGTGGCGGGAGCCGAGCAGTTCTTC
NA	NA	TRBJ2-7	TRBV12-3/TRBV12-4	CASTQRPTYEQYF	TGTGCCAGCACCCAAAGACCAACCTACGAGCAGTACTTC
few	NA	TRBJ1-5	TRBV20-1	CSARQGIGQPQHF	TGCAGTGCTAGACAGGGGATCGGTCAGCCCCAGCATTTT
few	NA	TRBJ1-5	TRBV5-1	CASSLYSGGNQPQHF	TGCGCCAGCAGCTTATATTCCGGCGGCAATCAGCCCCAGCATTTT
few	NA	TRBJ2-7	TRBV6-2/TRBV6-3	CASNYGQALGEQYF	TGTGCCAGCAACTATGGGCAGGCCCTAGGCGAGCAGTACTTC
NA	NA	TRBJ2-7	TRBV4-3	CASSQGWGDEQYF	TGCGCCAGCAGCCAAGGTTGGGGTGACGAGCAGTACTTC
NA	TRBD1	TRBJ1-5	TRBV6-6	CASSYSGQYSNQPQHF	TGTGCCAGCAGTTACTCGGGACAGTATAGCAATCAGCCCCAGCATTTT
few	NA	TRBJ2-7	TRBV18	CASGRPNTYEQYF	TGTGCCAGCGGCCGTCCGAACACCTACGAGCAGTACTTC
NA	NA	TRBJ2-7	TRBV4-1	CASSQEQRVYEQYF	TGCGCCAGCAGCCAAGAACAGCGCGTCTACGAGCAGTACTTC
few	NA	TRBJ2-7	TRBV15	CATSREGSREYF	TGTGCCACCAGCAGAGAGGGGTCCCGGGAGTACTTC
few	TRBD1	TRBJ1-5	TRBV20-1	CSANTGTAAGPQHF	TGCAGTGCTAATACAGGGACAGCCGCCGGGCCCCAGCATTTT
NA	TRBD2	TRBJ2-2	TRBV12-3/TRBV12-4	CASIPQGAGGLGSGELFF	TGTGCCAGCATACCACAAGGGGCGGGAGGGCTAGGGTCCGGGGAGCTGTTTTTT
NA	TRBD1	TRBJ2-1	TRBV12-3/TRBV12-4	CASSYDRARDEQFF	TGTGCCAGCAGTTACGACAGGGCGCGCGATGAGCAGTTCTTC
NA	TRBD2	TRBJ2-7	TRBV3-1	CASSQVLAGGDEQYF	TGTGCCAGCAGCCAAGTGCTAGCGGGAGGGGACGAGCAGTACTTC
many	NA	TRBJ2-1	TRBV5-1	CASSSVASYDEQFF	TGCGCCAGCAGCTCCGTCGCGTCGTACGATGAGCAGTTCTTC
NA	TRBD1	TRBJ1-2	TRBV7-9	CASSLSRGQEGYTF	TGTGCCAGCAGCTTGAGCAGGGGGCAGGAAGGCTACACCTTC
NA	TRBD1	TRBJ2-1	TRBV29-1	CSVGIGGGNEQFF	TGCAGCGTTGGAATAGGGGGCGGGAATGAGCAGTTCTTC
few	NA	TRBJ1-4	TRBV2	CASTIGAGGKLFF	TGTGCCAGCACTATAGGGGCCGGTGGAAAACTGTTTTTT